Below, one TCR beta chain is given with its context. Sequencing used immunoSEQ multiplex PCR; TCRdb keeps in-frame clones, though not all of them. The sample lists around 1.6 million clones; 95% to 99% were seen once. These data come from a study of shared clonotypes between healthy human individuals. Germline V lookup: CDR1 SGHRS, CDR2 YFSETQ. The CDR3 is 16 residues long. Trimming stripped 3 bases from V and 0 bases from J, with 13 bases between. The TCR comes from a man between 25 and 39 years old in good health. The chain employs TRBV5-1 and TRBJ2-1; D possibly corresponds to TRBD2 (6 bases). Sequencing was performed on naive CD4+ T cells sorted from blood. Subset meaning: CD45RA+ positively selected. CDR3 sequence: CASSSGLPSSYNEQFF. CDR3 DNA sequence: TGCGCCAGCAGCTCGGGACTGCCCAGCTCCTACAATGAGCAGTTCTTC.